This T cell receptor beta chain was identified in a study of cytomegalovirus exposure and HLA in healthy donors. 13 Jbeta primers and 60 Vbeta primers were used for the PCR. Using immunoSEQ multiplex PCR, the repertoire was profiled, and TCRdb retains in-frame clones only, with some absent. The profile covers 150,000 to 200,000 clones, with 81% appearing a single time and 3.5% to 4% taken by the ten largest. CDR1 is PRHDT, CDR2 FYEKMQ, per germline (reference sequence). V shed 7 bases, J shed 2 bases, and the junction held 8 bases outside the gene matches. The CDR3 contains 15 residues. This chain links TRBV13 with TRBJ2-1; TRBD1 aligns across 7 bases. Material: PBMCs. The sequence was collected from a man aged 45-65 years in good health and CMV-seronegative. CDR3 sequence: CASTSGTEPYNEQFF. The CDR3 DNA reads TGTGCCAGCACTTCCGGGACAGAACCCTACAATGAGCAGTTCTTC.